Each of the 9 T cell receptor beta chains below was sequenced from the same sample in a study of blood T cell repertoires in COVID-19. Generated by immunoSEQ multiplex PCR, the TCRdb table keeps only in-frame clones and is missing some. The sample yields about 120,000 clones, around 74% seen once. What was sequenced was peripheral blood. The receptors here all came from a woman in her sixties with acute or convalescent COVID-19.

The chain couples TRBV24-1 to TRBJ2-1; tentative D call: TRBD2 (6 bases). V was pared by 4 bases and J by 3 bases, with 15 bases between. The CDR3 covers 16 residues. CDR1 and CDR2 (germline): KGHDR, SFDVKD. Here the CDR3 DNA reads TGTGCCACCAGTGACCCTGGGCGTAGCGGCTACAATGAGCAGTTCTTC. It codes for CATSDPGRSGYNEQFF.

The table lists this clone with a few counts. This sequence joins TRBV12-3 or TRBV12-4 and TRBJ2-3, with unresolved D. The CDR3 extends over 12 amino acids. The germline V and J ends were trimmed by 4 bases and 6 bases, with 8 bases remaining between them. The CDR3 is CASSSSLDTQYF. The CDR3 DNA reads as TGTGCCAGCAGTTCTTCACTGGATACGCAGTATTTT.

The chain carries TRBV19 and TRBJ1-1, with D possibly TRBD1 on 6 matching bases. V shed 7 bases and J shed 4 bases, with 28 bases lying between them. CDR1 and CDR2 (germline): LNHDA, SQIVND (reference sequence). The CDR3 runs to 18 residues. The CDR3 sequence is CASTAGTGFGDWSTEAFF. The CDR3 coding sequence is TGTGCCAGTACGGCGGGCACAGGGTTTGGAGATTGGAGCACTGAAGCTTTCTTT.

In nucleotides, the CDR3 is TGTGCCAGCAGCCCATCCTTAGCGGGGGGAAGCTACGAGCAGTACTTC. Protein: CASSPSLAGGSYEQYF. The chain couples TRBV3-1 (or the pseudogene TRBV3-2) to TRBJ2-7; TRBD2 agrees at 10 bases. Germline lookup yields CDR1 LGHDT and CDR2 YNNKEL (reference sequence). The CDR3 length is 16 residues. With 4 bases clipped from V and 3 bases from J, the junction kept 9 bases outside the gene matches.

The chain joins TRBV30 to TRBJ2-1, with D uncertain. Between the trimmed V and J ends, which lost 2 bases and 10 bases, there was a span of 12 bases. The germline CDR1 and CDR2 sequences are GTSNPN and SVGIG (reference sequence). The CDR3 contains 12 residues. Written as DNA, the CDR3 is TGTGCCTGGAGTCCGGGTCCCGCGGAGCAGTTCTTC. Translated: CAWSPGPAEQFF.

V is TRBV27 and J is TRBJ2-7; D may be TRBD1 (6 bases). The CDR3 contains 14 residues. Trimming cost V 3 bases and J 10 bases, with 19 bases left between them. CDR1 MNHEY and CDR2 SMNVEV come from the germline V gene (reference sequence). For the CDR3, the DNA is TGTGCCAGCAGTTTGAAAGGGGGACCCGAAGCACAGTACTTC. Amino acids: CASSLKGGPEAQYF.

This clone was detected only a few times. The J gene is TRBJ2-7, the V gene TRBV7-6, with 9 bases fitting TRBD1. CDR1 SGHVS and CDR2 FNYEAQ come from the germline V gene. With V trimmed by 5 bases and J by 1 base, 6 bases remained unmatched. The CDR3 contains 15 residues. CDR3 amino acids: CASSPGQGLSYEQYF. CDR3 coding DNA: TGTGCCAGCAGCCCGGGACAGGGCTTATCCTACGAGCAGTACTTC.

The chain carries TRBV7-2 and TRBJ1-1; perhaps TRBD1 as D (5 bases). This CDR3 has 13 residues. Trimming shortened V by 4 bases and J by 4 bases, and 10 bases separated the two germline ends. CDR1 and CDR2 (germline): SGHTA, FQGNSA. The CDR3: CASSSQGVTEAFF. Written as DNA, the CDR3 is TGTGCCAGCAGCTCTCAGGGCGTCACTGAAGCTTTCTTT.

The chain couples TRBV11-2 to TRBJ1-1; D remains ambiguous. Germline V gene data show CDR1 as SGHAT and CDR2 as FQNNGV. Trimming removed 2 bases at V and 4 bases at J, with 8 bases between. The CDR3 is 13 residues long. The CDR3 protein is CASSLRGLTEAFF. The CDR3 nucleotides read TGTGCCAGCAGCTTACGAGGGCTCACTGAAGCTTTCTTT.